These 20 T cell receptor beta chains originate from one sample sequenced in a study of blood T cell repertoires in COVID-19. TCRdb keeps only in-frame clones here, not all; method: immunoSEQ multiplex PCR. Of tens of thousands of clones listed, roughly four fifths are singletons. Input material: peripheral blood. Receptor source: a man aged 55-75 years with acute or convalescent COVID-19.

The chain recombines TRBV27 with TRBJ1-4, with 9 bases lining up with TRBD1. Losses at the gene ends were 7 bases for V and 5 bases for J; bases not matched to a gene: 2. This CDR3 is 13 amino acids long. Germline lookup yields CDR1 MNHEY and CDR2 SMNVEV (reference sequence). The CDR3 DNA sequence: TGTGCCAGCACCGGACAGGGGAATGAAAAACTGTTTTTT. Amino acid sequence: CASTGQGNEKLFF.

The genes are TRBV5-1 and TRBJ2-1; 9 nucleotides align to TRBD2. This CDR3 comprises 15 residues. With 2 bases clipped from V and 2 bases from J, the junction kept 2 bases outside the gene matches. Per the germline V gene, CDR1 is SGHRS and CDR2 is YFSETQ. The DNA of the CDR3 is TGCGCCAGCAGCTTAGGGACTAGCCCCTACAATGAGCAGTTCTTC. This translates into CASSLGTSPYNEQFF.

The genes are TRBV15 and TRBJ1-1; D unclear. The germline gives CDR1 LNHNV, CDR2 YYDKDF (reference sequence). The CDR3 has 14 residues. The ends were cut back, 1 base at V and 8 bases at J, with 14 bases in the middle. The CDR3 protein is CATSRGRVRKEAFF. The CDR3 DNA sequence: TGTGCCACCAGCAGAGGCCGGGTTCGAAAGGAAGCTTTCTTT.

The J gene is TRBJ2-7, the V gene TRBV30; tentative D call: TRBD1 (6 bases). The CDR3 length is 13 residues. The germline V gene has CDR1 GTSNPN and CDR2 SVGIG (reference sequence). This CDR3 reads CALRQASSYEQYF. The CDR3 region has the DNA TGTGCTTTAAGACAGGCGAGCTCCTACGAGCAGTACTTC.

V gene TRBV4-1 combines with J gene TRBJ2-7, with D hard to call. CDR1 and CDR2 from the germline V gene are MGHRA and YSYEKL. Trimming removed 0 bases from V and 0 bases from J, with 12 bases in between. The CDR3 consists of 16 residues. CDR3 sequence: CASSQETAASSYEQYF. CDR3 DNA sequence: TGCGCCAGCAGCCAAGAGACGGCGGCTAGCTCCTACGAGCAGTACTTC.

The rearrangement uses TRBV5-8 and TRBJ2-3, with 8 bases aligning to TRBD1. The CDR3 loop spans 14 amino acids. The germline V gene encodes CDR1 SGHTS and CDR2 YDEGEE. The ends lost 4 bases at V and 5 bases at J; junction bases unmatched: 6. The CDR3: CASSDDRGRDTQYF. In DNA, the CDR3 is TGTGCCAGCAGCGACGACAGGGGCCGAGATACGCAGTATTTT. Variable domain in full (rest from reference TRBV5-8 and TRBJ2-3): EAGVTQSPTHLIKTRGQQATLRCSPISGHTSVYWYQQALGLGLQFLLWYDEGEERNRGNFPPRFSGRQFPNYSSELNVNALELEDSALYLCASSDDRGRDTQYFGPGTRLTVL.

The genes are TRBV5-4 and TRBJ2-4; D might be TRBD2 (6 bases). The V gene lost 5 bases and the J gene lost 9 bases, with 15 bases spanning the gap. Germline V gives CDR1 SGHNT, CDR2 YYREEE (reference sequence). The CDR3 totals 13 residues. The CDR3 here is CASSSLMEGIQYF. CDR3 DNA sequence: TGTGCCAGCAGTTCACTGATGGAGGGCATTCAGTACTTC. Complete variable domain (other parts from reference TRBV5-4 and TRBJ2-4): ETGVTQSPTHLIKTRGQQVTLRCSSQSGHNTVSWYQQALGQGPQFIFQYYREEENGRGNFPPRFSGLQFPNYSSELNVNALELDDSALYLCASSSLMEGIQYFGAGTRLSVL.

The rearrangement links TRBV4-1 to TRBJ2-1; D call uncertain. V was pared by 1 base and J by 9 bases, with 7 bases between. From germline, CDR1 is MGHRA and CDR2 YSYEKL. The CDR3 runs 12 residues. This CDR3 is CASSQAVSEQFF. In DNA, the CDR3 is TGCGCCAGCAGCCAAGCCGTTAGTGAGCAGTTCTTC.

The chain uses TRBV5-1 and TRBJ2-7; 9 nucleotides agree with TRBD1. Germline lookup yields CDR1 SGHRS and CDR2 YFSETQ. V was pared by 2 bases and J by 2 bases, with 2 bases of the junction left unmatched. CDR3 length: 14 residues. The CDR3 nucleotides are TGCGCCAGCAGCTTCGGGACAGGGCCCTACGAGCAGTACTTC. Protein sequence: CASSFGTGPYEQYF. Full variable domain (missing parts from reference TRBV5-1 and TRBJ2-7): KAGVTQTPRYLIKTRGQQVTLSCSPISGHRSVSWYQQTPGQGLQFLFEYFSETQRNKGNFPGRFSGRQFSNSRSEMNVSTLELGDSALYLCASSFGTGPYEQYFGPGTRLTVT.

For the CDR3, the DNA is TGTGCCAGCAGTCGACAGGGTCAAGAGACCCAGTACTTC. Its protein is CASSRQGQETQYF. The gene calls are TRBV2 and TRBJ2-5; 7 nucleotides agree with TRBD1. The CDR3 runs 13 residues. V lost 5 bases and J lost 2; bases outside the gene matches: 2. The V gene's germline CDR1 is SNHLY and CDR2 FYNNEI.

The CDR3 loop is CSASGGRDQPQHF. The CDR3 nucleotides are TGCAGTGCTAGTGGGGGGCGAGATCAGCCCCAGCATTTT. This chain uses TRBV20-1 with TRBJ1-5; TRBD1 is a possible D gene (6 bases). This CDR3 contains 13 residues. CDR1 is DFQATT and CDR2 is SNEGSKA in the germline V gene (reference sequence). V was trimmed by 3 bases and J by 5 bases, leaving 11 bases between them.

The chain is built from TRBV7-6 and TRBJ1-5; the match to TRBD1 covers 7 bases. CDR3 length equals 14 residues. Germline V CDR1 and CDR2: SGHVS, FNYEAQ. V dropped 3 bases and J dropped 2; count of bases not matched to a gene: 1. CDR3 amino acids: CASSFGTGNQPQHF. The CDR3 region has the DNA TGTGCCAGCAGCTTCGGGACAGGCAATCAGCCCCAGCATTTT.

As DNA, the CDR3 is TGCGCCAGCCCTACCCCCGCCTACGAGCAGTACTTC. Translation: CASPTPAYEQYF. The chain uses TRBV10-1 and TRBJ2-7; D is unresolved. CDR1 and CDR2 (germline): WNHNN, SYGVQD (reference sequence). Between the trimmed V and J ends, which lost 8 bases and 2 bases, there was a span of 10 bases. This CDR3 is 12 amino acids long.

The chain joins TRBV7-2 to TRBJ1-6, with 8 bases aligning to TRBD1. The CDR3 sequence is 15 residues long. Germline V lookup: CDR1 SGHTA, CDR2 FQGNSA. Unmatched junction bases numbered 2, after V lost 2 bases and J lost 5 bases. The chain's CDR3 is CASSLNRGDNSPLHF. The CDR3, as DNA: TGTGCCAGCAGCTTAAACAGGGGGGATAATTCACCCCTCCACTTT. The variable domain in full, completed from reference TRBV7-2 and TRBJ1-6, reads GAGVSQSPSNKVTEKGKDVELRCDPISGHTALYWYRQSLGQGLEFLIYFQGNSAPDKSGLPSDRFSAERTGGSVSTLTIQRTQQEDSAVYLCASSLNRGDNSPLHFGNGTRLTVT.

The J gene is TRBJ2-2, the V gene TRBV7-2; 8 bases are a match to TRBD2. Unmatched junction bases numbered 5, after V lost 10 bases and J lost 1 base. Germline CDR1 is SGHTA and CDR2 is FQGNSA. The CDR3 has 14 amino acids. The CDR3 protein is CATRGGRNTGELFF. The CDR3 coding sequence is TGTGCCACTCGGGGGGGGCGGAACACCGGGGAGCTGTTTTTT.

V is TRBV20-1 and J is TRBJ1-2, with 9 bases matching TRBD1. The CDR3 loop spans 11 amino acids. CDR1 and CDR2 from the germline V gene are DFQATT and SNEGSKA (reference sequence). The CDR3 loop reads CSAGQGRGYTF. CDR3 in DNA: TGCAGCGCGGGACAGGGAAGGGGCTACACCTTC.

V usage is TRBV24-1 and J usage is TRBJ2-7; 10 bases fit TRBD1. Per germline, CDR1 KGHDR and CDR2 SFDVKD. Trimming cost V 9 bases and J 5 bases; bases outside gene matches: 12. The CDR3 contains 15 residues. CDR3 region: CATGGKTGGFNEQYF. The CDR3 nucleotides are TGTGCCACCGGGGGTAAGACAGGGGGCTTCAACGAGCAGTACTTC.

This sequence joins TRBV24-1 and TRBJ1-5; D is possibly TRBD1 (5 bases). Trimming left V 9 bases short and J 5 bases short, with 10 bases between. The germline CDR1 and CDR2 sequences are KGHDR and SFDVKD. CDR3 length: 12 residues. CDR3 nucleotides: TGTGCCACCTATGCGGGGGATCAGCCCCAGCATTTT. Translating it yields CATYAGDQPQHF.

V and J are TRBV24-1 and TRBJ2-3; a possible D gene is TRBD2 (7 bases). With 12 bases removed from V and 5 bases from J, the gap between germline ends came to 14 bases. The length of the CDR3 is 12 residues. CDR1 is KGHDR, CDR2 SFDVKD, per germline. The CDR3 sequence: CAPGGAKDTQYF. CDR3 coding DNA: TGTGCCCCTGGGGGGGCCAAAGATACGCAGTATTTT.

The chain recombines TRBV19 with TRBJ1-1; 7 bases match TRBD1. The CDR3 sequence is 14 residues long. Trimming removed 4 bases from V and 1 base from J; junction bases left unmatched: 3. Germline V gives CDR1 LNHDA, CDR2 SQIVND (reference sequence). The CDR3 loop reads CASSTNRGNTEAFF. The CDR3 nucleotides are TGTGCCAGTAGTACTAACAGGGGGAACACTGAAGCTTTCTTT. Supplemented by reference TRBV19 and TRBJ1-1, the full variable domain reads DGGITQSPKYLFRKEGQNVTLSCEQNLNHDAMYWYRQDPGQGLRLIYYSQIVNDFQKGDIAEGYSVSREKKESFPLTVTSAQKNPTAFYLCASSTNRGNTEAFFGQGTRLTVV.